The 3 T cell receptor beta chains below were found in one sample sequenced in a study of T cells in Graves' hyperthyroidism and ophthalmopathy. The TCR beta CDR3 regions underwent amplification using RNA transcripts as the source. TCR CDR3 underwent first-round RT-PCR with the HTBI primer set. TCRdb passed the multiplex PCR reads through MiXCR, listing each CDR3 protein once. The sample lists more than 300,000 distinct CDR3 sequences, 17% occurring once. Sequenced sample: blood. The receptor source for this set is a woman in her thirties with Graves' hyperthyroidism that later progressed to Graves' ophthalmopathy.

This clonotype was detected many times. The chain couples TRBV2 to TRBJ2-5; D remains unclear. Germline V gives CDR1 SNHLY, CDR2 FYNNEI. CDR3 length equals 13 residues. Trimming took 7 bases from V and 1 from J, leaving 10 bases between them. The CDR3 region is CASTGQAQETQYF. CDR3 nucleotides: TGTGCCAGCACCGGGCAGGCCCAAGAGACCCAGTACTTC. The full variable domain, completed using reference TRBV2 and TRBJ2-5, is EPEVTQTPSHQVTQMGQEVILRCVPISNHLYFYWYRQILGQKVEFLVSFYNNEISEKSEIFDDQFSVERPDGSNFTLKIRSTKLEDSAMYFCASTGQAQETQYFGPGTRLLVL.

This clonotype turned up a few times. The CDR3 DNA reads as TGTGCCACCAGTGATCGACTAGCGGAAGCAGATACGCAGTATTTT. Translated: CATSDRLAEADTQYF. The J gene is TRBJ2-3, the V gene TRBV24-1, with 9 bases matching TRBD2. V shed 3 bases, J shed 4 bases, and the junction held 4 bases outside the gene matches. This CDR3 contains 15 residues. Germline loops: CDR1 KGHDR, CDR2 SFDVKD.

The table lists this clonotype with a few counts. Here the CDR3 reads CASSTSGFPNEQFF. Here the CDR3 DNA reads TGTGCCAGTAGTACTTCCGGATTTCCCAATGAGCAGTTCTTC. V and J are TRBV19 and TRBJ2-1; D remains ambiguous. Germline V gene sequence: CDR1 LNHDA, CDR2 SQIVND (reference sequence). The V gene lost 4 bases and the J gene lost 6 bases, with 13 bases spanning the gap. The CDR3 consists of 14 residues.